This is a list of T cell receptor beta chains from one sample in a study of blood T cells in healthy people across ages. TCRdb itself ran the 5' RACE reads through MiXCR, one entry per CDR3 protein. This table holds 1,100,000 or so distinct CDR3 sequences, more than 40% found once. Material for sequencing was blood. Receptors originate from a woman aged 55 to 70 in good health. Each CDR3 is given with its conserved first and last residue. A D gene is named only where the DNA matches it firmly. Clone size, where shown, is once, few, many, or a class for clones that have expanded.

J: TRBJ2-5
size: once
D: -
length: 15
V: TRBV7-2
DNA: TGTGCCAGCAGCTTAGCAGCAAGGGCCTACAATGAGCAGTACTTC
CDR3: CASSLAARAYNEQYF

J: TRBJ2-4
size: few
D: -
length: 15
V: TRBV21-1
DNA: TGTGCCAGCAGCAAAAGGCACTTAGCCAAAAACATTCAGTACTTC
CDR3: CASSKRHLAKNIQYF

J: TRBJ2-7
size: -
D: TRBD1
length: 16
V: TRBV7-8
DNA: TGTGCCAGCAGCGTCGCACCCGGGACAGCCTCCTACGAGCAGTACTTC
CDR3: CASSVAPGTASYEQYF

J: TRBJ2-7
size: few
D: -
length: 14
V: TRBV5-1
DNA: TGCGCCAGCAGCTTGGGGGGGAAGCTCTGGGAGCAGTACTTC
CDR3: CASSLGGKLWEQYF

J: TRBJ2-1
size: -
D: -
length: 10
V: TRBV7-9
DNA: TGTGCCATACTTACCTATGAGCAGTTCTTC
CDR3: CAILTYEQFF

J: TRBJ2-1
size: few
D: TRBD2
length: 15
V: TRBV18
DNA: TGTGCCAGCTCACCAGGCCAGCGGGAGTACAATGAGCAGTTCTTC
CDR3: CASSPGQREYNEQFF

J: TRBJ2-7
size: -
D: -
length: 15
V: TRBV2
DNA: TGTGCCAGCAGCGAGTTAGGCGGGACACTCTACGAGCAGTACTTC
CDR3: CASSELGGTLYEQYF

J: TRBJ2-1
size: -
D: -
length: 11
V: TRBV4-1
DNA: TGCGCCAGCAGCCAAGGGAGGGCCGGGTTCTTC
CDR3: CASSQGRAGFF

J: TRBJ2-5
size: few
D: -
length: 13
V: TRBV14
DNA: TGTGCCAGCAGCCAAGGGGTACGGAAGACCCAGTACTTC
CDR3: CASSQGVRKTQYF

J: TRBJ1-5
size: -
D: TRBD1
length: 14
V: TRBV15
DNA: TGTGCCACCAGCATCTCGACAGGGCATCAGCCCCAGCATTTT
CDR3: CATSISTGHQPQHF

J: TRBJ2-1
size: -
D: TRBD2
length: 17
V: TRBV12-3/TRBV12-4
DNA: TGTGCCAGCAGTGATGCGACTAGCGGGAACCCCTACAATGAGCAGTTCTTC
CDR3: CASSDATSGNPYNEQFF

J: TRBJ1-3
size: -
D: TRBD1
length: 15
V: TRBV6-6
DNA: TGTGCCAGCAGCGGACAGGGGCAATCTGGAAACACCATATATTTT
CDR3: CASSGQGQSGNTIYF

J: TRBJ2-5
size: few
D: TRBD2
length: 16
V: TRBV5-1
DNA: TGCGCCAGCAGCCTAGCCGGGACTAGCGGGATGGAGACCCAGTACTTC
CDR3: CASSLAGTSGMETQYF

J: TRBJ2-2
size: -
D: -
length: 11
V: TRBV2
DNA: TGTGCCAGCAGTGATTCCGGGGAGCTGTTTTTT
CDR3: CASSDSGELFF

J: TRBJ2-7
size: few
D: -
length: 15
V: TRBV9
DNA: TGTGCCAGCAACCTTGTCGGCGATAGCTCCTACGAGCAGTACTTC
CDR3: CASNLVGDSSYEQYF

J: TRBJ2-1
size: -
D: -
length: 13
V: TRBV6-6
DNA: TGTGCCAGCAGGGAACCGGGGGAGCGTGAGCAGTTCTTC
CDR3: CASREPGEREQFF

J: TRBJ2-4
size: few
D: TRBD2
length: 15
V: TRBV20-1
DNA: TGCAGTGCTAGAGAGCCCGGGACTAGGGCCTACATTCAGTACTTC
CDR3: CSAREPGTRAYIQYF

J: TRBJ2-7
size: -
D: -
length: 15
V: TRBV7-8
DNA: TGTGCCAGCAGCTTAGTGTTCCGAGGGGTGGACGAGCAGTACTTC
CDR3: CASSLVFRGVDEQYF

J: TRBJ2-5
size: few
D: -
length: 18
V: TRBV21-1
DNA: TGTGCCAGCAAGCGGGACAGGGGGATCATTCACCCTCAAGAGACCCAGTACTTC
CDR3: CASKRDRGIIHPQETQYF

J: TRBJ1-6
size: few
D: TRBD1
length: 14
V: TRBV4-1
DNA: TGCGCCAGCAGCCGGGACAGGGGACCTTCCCCCCTCCACTTT
CDR3: CASSRDRGPSPLHF

J: TRBJ2-1
size: -
D: TRBD1
length: 15
V: TRBV9
DNA: TGTGCCAGCAGCGTAGACGGGGACAGCTACAATGAGCAGTTCTTC
CDR3: CASSVDGDSYNEQFF

J: TRBJ1-2
size: -
D: -
length: 11
V: TRBV20-1
DNA: TGCAGTGCAGACAGCCGCTATGGCTACACCTTC
CDR3: CSADSRYGYTF

J: TRBJ2-2
size: -
D: -
length: 13
V: TRBV21-1
DNA: TGTGCCAGCCGTAGAAGCAGTACCGGGGAGCTGTTTTTT
CDR3: CASRRSSTGELFF

J: TRBJ2-7
size: -
D: TRBD1
length: 14
V: TRBV20-1
DNA: TGCAGTGCCGAGTTTCCAGGGGGATCCTACGAGCAGTACTTC
CDR3: CSAEFPGGSYEQYF

J: TRBJ1-2
size: many
D: -
length: 11
V: TRBV29-1
DNA: TGCAGCGTTGAAAGGGGCGCGGGCTACACCTTC
CDR3: CSVERGAGYTF

J: TRBJ2-3
size: -
D: TRBD2
length: 15
V: TRBV28
DNA: TGTGCCAGCAGTTCTAGCGGGAGGAGGACAGATACGCAGTATTTT
CDR3: CASSSSGRRTDTQYF

J: TRBJ1-1
size: few
D: -
length: 14
V: TRBV29-1
DNA: TGCAGCGTTGAATTTAGTGTGGCAGGGCGTGAAGCTTTCTTT
CDR3: CSVEFSVAGREAFF

J: TRBJ2-1
size: -
D: TRBD1
length: 15
V: TRBV15
DNA: TGTGCCACCTCGAAAGCGGCAGGGGGCAACAATGAGCAGTTCTTC
CDR3: CATSKAAGGNNEQFF

J: TRBJ2-1
size: -
D: TRBD2
length: 18
V: TRBV24-1
DNA: TGTGCCACCAGTGACGCAAGAGTCAGCGGGAGCTCCTACAATGAGCAGTTCTTC
CDR3: CATSDARVSGSSYNEQFF

J: TRBJ2-7
size: -
D: TRBD2
length: 15
V: TRBV20-1
DNA: TGCAGTGCTAGGGGGACTAGCGGGATGGTCTACGAGCAGTACTTC
CDR3: CSARGTSGMVYEQYF

J: TRBJ2-1
size: -
D: -
length: 14
V: TRBV19
DNA: TGTGCCAGTAAGACGGGCGATAGCTACAATGAGCAGTTCTTC
CDR3: CASKTGDSYNEQFF

J: TRBJ2-1
size: -
D: TRBD2
length: 16
V: TRBV27
DNA: TGTGCCAGCAGTTTAGGTTCCCGGACTAGCGGGAATGAGCAGTTCTTC
CDR3: CASSLGSRTSGNEQFF

J: TRBJ2-5
size: -
D: -
length: 14
V: TRBV7-9
DNA: TGTGCCAGCAGCCCCTATGGGGCCCCCGGGACCCAGTACTTC
CDR3: CASSPYGAPGTQYF

J: TRBJ2-7
size: -
D: -
length: 14
V: TRBV27
DNA: TGTGCCAGCACCCTTACCGGGACGCACTACGAGCAGTACTTC
CDR3: CASTLTGTHYEQYF

J: TRBJ2-1
size: -
D: TRBD1
length: 17
V: TRBV6-2/TRBV6-3
DNA: TGTGCCAGCAGTCGGACAGGGGGCCGCATCTCCTACAATGAGCAGTTCTTC
CDR3: CASSRTGGRISYNEQFF

J: TRBJ2-5
size: -
D: -
length: 13
V: TRBV3-1
DNA: TGTGCCAGCAGCCAAGAAGGCGGTCGGACCCAGTACTTC
CDR3: CASSQEGGRTQYF

J: TRBJ2-4
size: few
D: -
length: 12
V: TRBV27
DNA: TGTGCCAGCACCGAACCTACAGGGATGCAGTACTTC
CDR3: CASTEPTGMQYF

J: TRBJ1-1
size: -
D: -
length: 14
V: TRBV9
DNA: TGTGCCAGCAGCACGGGAGACACACACACTGAAGCTTTCTTT
CDR3: CASSTGDTHTEAFF

J: TRBJ2-1
size: -
D: TRBD2
length: 12
V: TRBV20-1
DNA: TGCAGTGCTAGACCTCAAGGGACTAAGTGGTTCTTC
CDR3: CSARPQGTKWFF

J: TRBJ2-7
size: many
D: TRBD2
length: 15
V: TRBV9
DNA: TGTGCCAGCAGCGTAGGTGAGCGGGAGGGCCATGAGCAGTACTTC
CDR3: CASSVGEREGHEQYF

J: TRBJ2-3
size: -
D: TRBD2
length: 18
V: TRBV20-1
DNA: TGCAGTGCTAGAGGGTATGAGGAACTAGCGGGATCCACAGATACGCAGTATTTT
CDR3: CSARGYEELAGSTDTQYF

J: TRBJ2-5
size: few
D: -
length: 12
V: TRBV15
DNA: TGTGCCACCAGCAGAACAGAAGAGACCCAGTACTTC
CDR3: CATSRTEETQYF

J: TRBJ2-4
size: -
D: -
length: 15
V: TRBV13
DNA: TGTGCCAGCAGCCCCGGGGATAACGCCAAAAACATTCAGTACTTC
CDR3: CASSPGDNAKNIQYF

J: TRBJ2-3
size: -
D: TRBD1
length: 14
V: TRBV2
DNA: TGTGCCAGCAGTATGACAGGGTTTGCAGATACGCAGTATTTT
CDR3: CASSMTGFADTQYF

J: TRBJ2-3
size: -
D: TRBD2
length: 17
V: TRBV11-2
DNA: TGTGCCAGCAGCCCCCGACTTGCCGGGAGGGGGTGGGATACGCAGTATTTT
CDR3: CASSPRLAGRGWDTQYF

J: TRBJ2-1
size: -
D: -
length: 19
V: TRBV7-6
DNA: TGTGCCAGCAGCTTAGAATGGCGGGGAGGGGGCAGTTCCTACAATGAGCAGTTCTTC
CDR3: CASSLEWRGGGSSYNEQFF

J: TRBJ2-5
size: -
D: TRBD1
length: 15
V: TRBV5-1
DNA: TGCGCCAGCAGCTTATTGAGACAGGGGGGGGAGACCCAGTACTTC
CDR3: CASSLLRQGGETQYF

J: TRBJ2-7
size: -
D: -
length: 16
V: TRBV4-1
DNA: TGCGCCAGCAGCCACCCCAGCGGGTTCTCCTACAATGAGCAGTACTTC
CDR3: CASSHPSGFSYNEQYF